Below, 6 T cell receptor beta chains from the same sample are listed, as sequenced in a study of shared clonotypes between healthy human individuals. Sequencing was performed with immunoSEQ multiplex PCR; in TCRdb, only in-frame clones are kept and a portion is missing. The sample has some 2.1 million clones, 85% to 95% seen once. The sequencing input was naive CD4+ T cells sorted from blood. Regarding subset: CD45RA+ positively selected. The receptors were sampled from a young man in good health.

J is TRBJ2-7 and V is TRBV18, with D hard to call. This CDR3 has 14 residues. The germline V and J ends were trimmed by 0 bases and 2 bases, with 8 bases remaining between them. The germline V gene has CDR1 KGHSH and CDR2 LQKENI. The CDR3: CASSPPMSTYEQYF. The CDR3 nucleotides read TGTGCCAGCTCACCACCCATGTCGACCTACGAGCAGTACTTC. Variable domain in full (rest from reference TRBV18 and TRBJ2-7): NAGVMQNPRHLVRRRGQEARLRCSPMKGHSHVYWYRQLPEEGLKFMVYLQKENIIDESGMPKERFSAEFPKEGPSILRIQQVVRGDSAAYFCASSPPMSTYEQYFGPGTRLTVT.

This chain connects TRBV19 to TRBJ1-3; no reliable D call. V lost 5 bases and J 1 base, leaving 12 bases between the germline ends. Germline V lookup: CDR1 LNHDA, CDR2 SQIVND (reference sequence). There are 15 residues in the CDR3. The CDR3 nucleotides read TGTGCCAGTAGTCTCCCCGGTGGATCTGGAAACACCATATATTTT. Its translation is CASSLPGGSGNTIYF.

CDR3 DNA sequence: TGTGCTAGTGGTTTGTCGTCCAGGGGGCTTAGTGGCTACACCTTC. It encodes CASGLSSRGLSGYTF. The rearrangement links TRBV12-5 to TRBJ1-2; TRBD1 matches at 8 bases. Germline-derived CDR1 and CDR2 are LGHNT and FRNRAP. V trimming: 2 bases; J trimming: 7 bases; junction bases outside the gene matches: 9. This CDR3 has 15 residues.

The rearrangement joins TRBV4-2 to TRBJ2-4; TRBD2 agrees at 11 bases. Germline CDR1 is LGHNA and CDR2 is YNFKEQ. CDR3 length: 18 amino acids. Trimming removed 1 base from V and 6 bases from J; junction bases left unmatched: 11. DNA for the CDR3: TGTGCCAGCAGCCAAGTGCTAGCGGGGGGACGATGGGGAAACATTCAGTACTTC. Translation: CASSQVLAGGRWGNIQYF.

Worth noting for this clone: One end of the junction fails to match germline, which may point to a read error. The V call is TRBV2, the J call TRBJ2-7, with D maybe TRBD2 (5 bases). The germline gives CDR1 SNHLY, CDR2 FYNNEI. The CDR3 totals 11 residues. In DNA form, the CDR3 reads TGTGCCAGCAGTGAACCATGGGAGCTGTACTTC. Protein product: CASSEPWELYF.

The V gene is TRBV6-5, the J gene TRBJ1-5; perhaps TRBD1 as D (5 bases). Germline V gives CDR1 MNHEY, CDR2 SVGAGI. V lost 5 bases and J 8 bases, leaving 16 bases between the germline ends. The CDR3 has 14 amino acids. The CDR3 sequence: CASSRGDGGKPQHF. CDR3 DNA sequence: TGTGCCAGCAGTCGGGGGGACGGAGGGAAGCCCCAGCATTTT.